The source of this T cell receptor (beta chain) is a study of CD8 T cells in ankylosing spondylitis. This clonotype has at least ten counts. Its target is not known. TCRdb used MiXCR to reprocess the 5' RACE reads, holding one entry per CDR3 protein. The data contain some 200,000 distinct CDR3 sequences, approximately 7.4% of them singletons. The length of the CDR3 is 12 residues. V lost 3 bases and J 4 bases, leaving 6 bases between the germline ends. Overall study results and limits: Seemingly characteristic of ankylosing spondylitis blood was a TCR beta motif consisting of about 8 highly homologous variants. In reactive arthritis synovial fluid and blood, some motif variants had been reported before. Reportedly, matched ankylosing spondylitis synovial fluid was significantly enriched for disease-linked clones.

The clonotype comes from a male donor with ankylosing spondylitis. Sequencing was performed on blood, either unsorted or a sorted T cell fraction (not recorded which). The chain combines TRBV12-3 or TRBV12-4 with TRBJ1-1; D uncertain. The CDR3 loop is CASSFFFTEAFF. The DNA of the CDR3 is TGTGCCAGCAGTTTTTTTTTCACTGAAGCTTTCTTT.